The sequence of this TCR beta chain was determined in a study of CD8 T cells in Susac syndrome. The study, taken as a whole, reports: The CD4+ T cell repertoires in Susac syndrome did not show any clonal expansion.

With respect to this clonotype: The antigen remains undetermined.

The CDR3 contains 14 residues. In germline, CDR1 is LGHDT, CDR2 YNNKEL (reference sequence). The V gene lost 8 bases and the J gene lost 0 bases, with 8 bases spanning the gap. An amount of RNA that ranged from roughly 0.45 to 1 ug was reverse transcribed with random hexamers. One entry per CDR3 protein results from TCRdb running MiXCR on the immunoSEQ multiplex PCR reads. The table shows approximately 74,000 distinct CDR3 sequences, with roughly 91% occurring only once. Sequences were obtained from CD4+ T cells from PBMCs. This chain connects TRBV3-1 to TRBJ1-6; D gene ambiguous. The TCR was taken from a human donor with Susac syndrome. Here the CDR3 DNA reads TGTGCCAGCGGAAGGAGCTCCTATAATTCACCCCTCCACTTT. This encodes CASGRSSYNSPLHF.